This TCR beta chain was captured in a study of shared clonotypes between healthy human individuals. Study-level findings and limits: Larger estimated richness was generally seen in naive subsets than in memory subsets.

In germline, CDR1 is SGHAT, CDR2 FQNNGV. Between the trimmed V and J ends, which lost 5 bases and 4 bases, there was a span of 11 bases. This CDR3 region has 13 residues. To note about this clone: What it binds is unknown. This sample also contains other DNA sequences that code for the same CDR3.

Here immunoSEQ multiplex PCR was the method, and the copy in TCRdb shows in-frame clones only, minus some. The sample lists millions of clones, roughly 92% seen once, with over 0.12% in the top ten. The sequencing input was naive CD4+ T cells sorted from blood. The subset was: CD45RA+ positively selected. The clonotype comes from a man between 18 and 35 years old in good health. V and J are TRBV11-2 and TRBJ1-1, with a tentative D call TRBD1 (6 bases). CDR3 bases: TGTGCCAGCAGCCCCGGGGGCGGCACTGAAGCTTTCTTT. Its translation: CASSPGGGTEAFF.